The sequence of this TCR beta chain was determined in a study of blood T cell repertoires in COVID-19. Study details: PBMCs, B-cell-depleted T cells, or T cells were the source of the cDNA or gDNA that made up the material.

V lost 4 bases, J lost 6 bases, and 5 bases stayed unmatched. The germline gives CDR1 KGHDR, CDR2 SFDVKD. The CDR3 runs to 15 residues. Generated by immunoSEQ multiplex PCR, the TCRdb table keeps only in-frame clones and is missing some. Of more than 150,000 clones in the sample, approximately 80% were seen once. The TCR sequence derives from a woman aged 55-69 years with acute or convalescent COVID-19. The sequenced sample was peripheral blood. The J gene is TRBJ1-5, the V gene TRBV24-1; TRBD1 matches at 10 bases. The CDR3 loop reads CATSETGGTSQPQHF. The CDR3 DNA follows: TGTGCCACCAGTGAGACAGGGGGCACAAGTCAGCCCCAGCATTTT.